This T cell receptor beta chain comes out of a study of neurological immune-mediated disorders. General observations from the study: Private repertoires in all groups were suggested by the finding that expanded clones across subjects shared no CDR3 amino acid sequences. Whereas HTLV-1-associated myelopathy showed the most TCR clonal expansion, multiple sclerosis showed the least, with levels below those of healthy controls. Clinical features showed no association with the multiple sclerosis repertoire cluster, and MRI features showed none either.

Germline CDR1 and CDR2: DFQATT and SNEGSKA (reference sequence). The CDR3 has 14 residues. V shed 1 base, J shed 4 bases, and the junction held 6 bases outside the gene matches. A 10-nucleotide random UMI tagged transcripts in template-switch 5'RACE cDNA synthesis. TCRdb processed the 5' RACE reads anew with MiXCR; each CDR3 protein has one entry. This table has about 66,000 distinct CDR3 sequences, about 5% appearing once. This clonotype was seen ten or more times. The antigen is not known. The chain couples TRBV20-1 to TRBJ2-7; TRBD1 matches 8 bases. Sequenced input: PBMCs. This TCR came from a woman between 65 and 79 years old with multiple sclerosis. CDR3 sequence: CSARGPGGFYEQYF. DNA for the CDR3: TGCAGTGCTAGAGGGCCAGGGGGCTTTTACGAGCAGTACTTC.